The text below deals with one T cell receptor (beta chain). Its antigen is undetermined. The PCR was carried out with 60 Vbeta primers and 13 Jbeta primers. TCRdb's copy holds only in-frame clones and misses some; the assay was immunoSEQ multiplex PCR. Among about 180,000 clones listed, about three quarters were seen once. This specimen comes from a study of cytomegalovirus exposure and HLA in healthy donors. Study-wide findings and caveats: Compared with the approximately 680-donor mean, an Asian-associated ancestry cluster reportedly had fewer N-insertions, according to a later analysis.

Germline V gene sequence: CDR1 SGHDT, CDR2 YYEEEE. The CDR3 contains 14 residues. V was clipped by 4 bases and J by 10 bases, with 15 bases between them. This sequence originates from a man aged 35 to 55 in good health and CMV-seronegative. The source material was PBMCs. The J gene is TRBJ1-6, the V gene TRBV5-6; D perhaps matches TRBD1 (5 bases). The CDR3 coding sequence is TGTGCCAGCAGCCCCGGGCAGGGCTGGTCACCCCTCCACTTT. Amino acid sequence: CASSPGQGWSPLHF.